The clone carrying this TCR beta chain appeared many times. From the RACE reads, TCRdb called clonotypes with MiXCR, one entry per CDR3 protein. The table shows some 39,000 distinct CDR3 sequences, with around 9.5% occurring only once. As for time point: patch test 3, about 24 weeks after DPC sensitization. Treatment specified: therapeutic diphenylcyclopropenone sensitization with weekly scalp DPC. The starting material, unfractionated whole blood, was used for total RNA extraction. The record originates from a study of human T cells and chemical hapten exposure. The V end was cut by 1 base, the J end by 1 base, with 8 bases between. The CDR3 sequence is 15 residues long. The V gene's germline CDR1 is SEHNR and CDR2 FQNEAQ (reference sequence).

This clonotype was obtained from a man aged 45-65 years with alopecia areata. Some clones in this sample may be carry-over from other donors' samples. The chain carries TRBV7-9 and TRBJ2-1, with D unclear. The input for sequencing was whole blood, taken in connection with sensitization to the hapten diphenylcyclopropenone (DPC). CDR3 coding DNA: TGTGCCAGCAGCTTAGGAGTGCTGTCCTACAATGAGCAGTTCTTC. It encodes CASSLGVLSYNEQFF.